This T cell receptor (beta chain) was documented in a study of shared clonotypes between healthy human individuals. Germline CDR1 is KGHSH and CDR2 is LQKENI. The V and J ends lost 1 base and 13 bases respectively, with 8 bases between them. The CDR3 is 11 residues long. TCRdb's copy holds only in-frame clones and misses some; the assay was immunoSEQ multiplex PCR. The sample includes more than 2 million clones, under 97% of them seen just once. This TCR derives from a young man in good health. What was sequenced was naive CD4+ T cells sorted from blood. Subset indicated: CD45RA+ positively selected. V gene TRBV18 combines with J gene TRBJ2-1; D perhaps matches TRBD1 (6 bases). The CDR3 DNA reads TGTGCCAGCTCACCACGGGACATCCAGTTCTTC. Encoded protein: CASSPRDIQFF.